This T cell receptor (beta chain) was recorded in a study of metastatic and nonmetastatic thyroid tumors. Overall study: Peripheral blood and tumor or nodule samples from malignant and benign thyroid patients were compared.

V shed 0 bases and J 0 bases; nucleotides not matched to a gene: 2. This CDR3 contains 15 residues. The germline CDR1 and CDR2 sequences are MNHNS and SASEGT. This clone was counted only a few times. Antigen: not known. Every patient underwent thyroid surgery untreated. Overall study results and limits: Malignant thyroid tumors reportedly exceeded benign nodules significantly in TCR beta diversity, with the difference appearing in blood and tumor.

Original analysis: The distant-metastasis classifier for papillary thyroid cancer was built from CDR3 differences across clinicopathological groups. TCRdb re-analyzed the PCR reads using MiXCR. The V and J calls were not made by the authors but by TCRdb's processing. The data contain 65,000 to 70,000 clones, 12% to 15% of them seen just once; the ten biggest clones take up approximately 7%. J is TRBJ2-7 and V is TRBV6-1, with TRBD1 matching 7 bases. Material for sequencing was blood. The receptor's source is a male donor with papillary thyroid cancer or a benign thyroid nodule (not recorded which). Some clones in this sample may be carry-over from other donors' samples. The chain's CDR3 is CASSEAGTVSYEQYF. DNA for the CDR3: TGTGCCAGCAGTGAAGCAGGGACAGTCTCCTACGAGCAGTACTTC.